In its sample, the clone carrying this T cell receptor beta chain was seen many times. Its antigen is not identified. Looked up from germline, CDR1 is LGHNT and CDR2 is FRNRAP. This CDR3 comprises 16 residues. V was pared by 0 bases and J by 5 bases, with 13 bases between. This record comes from a study of T cells in Graves' hyperthyroidism and ophthalmopathy. Whole-study findings and limits: The majority of expanded thyroid clonotypes above 0.001 also appeared in blood.

Template material for amplifying TCR beta CDR3 regions consisted of RNA transcripts. The HTBI set primed first-round TCR CDR3 RT-PCR. TCRdb fed the multiplex PCR reads into MiXCR, producing one record per CDR3 protein. The table records some 460,000 distinct CDR3 sequences, 15% to 19% of them present only once. An approximately 9.4 ml volume of fresh peripheral blood provided the PBMCs. The TCR was taken from a woman between 18 and 29 years old with Graves' hyperthyroidism. The chain links TRBV12-5 to TRBJ1-4; D is uncertain. The sample was blood. The DNA of the CDR3 is TGTGCTAGTGGTTTGGTCCTCGGGAGGCCAAATGAAAAACTGTTTTTT. This translates into CASGLVLGRPNEKLFF.